Each of the 28 T cell receptor beta chains below was sequenced from the same sample in a study of CD8 T cells in ankylosing spondylitis. TCRdb reprocessed the 5' RACE reads via MiXCR and lists one record per CDR3 protein. The sample lists around 140,000 distinct CDR3 sequences, about 10% occurring once. The sequencing input was blood, either unsorted or a sorted T cell fraction (not recorded which). The receptor source for this set is a female donor with ankylosing spondylitis or in good health (not recorded which).

CDR3 amino acids: CASKAGGPLIINEQFF. In DNA, the CDR3 is TGTGCCAGTAAAGCGGGAGGGCCTTTAATAATCAATGAGCAGTTCTTC. The rearrangement links TRBV27 to TRBJ2-1; TRBD2 matches at 10 bases. V was pared by 9 bases and J by 6 bases, with 14 bases of the junction left unmatched. This CDR3 spans 16 amino acids. From germline, CDR1 is MNHEY and CDR2 SMNVEV (reference sequence).

The rearrangement links TRBV5-1 to TRBJ2-1; D might be TRBD2 (6 bases). The CDR3 runs 13 residues. Germline-derived CDR1 and CDR2 are SGHRS and YFSETQ. Trimming took 2 bases from V and 9 from J, leaving 12 bases between them. In DNA, the CDR3 is TGCGCCAGCAGCTTACTAACTAGCAGTGAGCAGTTCTTC. Protein: CASSLLTSSEQFF.

The gene calls are TRBV7-8 and TRBJ1-3; no reliable D call. The V gene's germline CDR1 is SGHVS and CDR2 FQNEAQ. With 4 bases removed from V and 2 bases from J, the gap between germline ends came to 12 bases. This CDR3 spans 15 amino acids. The CDR3 DNA reads as TGTGCCAGCAGCTCCCTGAGGGAACCTGGAAACACCATATATTTT. Its translation: CASSSLREPGNTIYF.

This clonotype was seen many times. The rearrangement uses TRBV7-2 and TRBJ2-1; tentatively, D is TRBD2 (6 bases). V lost 1 base to trimming and J lost 9 bases, with 16 bases between them. CDR3 length equals 15 residues. Germline CDR1 and CDR2: SGHTA and FQGNSA. This CDR3 is CASSLGRLAQGEQFF. The CDR3 nucleotides are TGTGCCAGCAGCTTAGGTCGTCTAGCGCAGGGTGAGCAGTTCTTC.

V gene TRBV7-9 combines with J gene TRBJ2-1; TRBD1 or TRBD2 may be the D gene (5 bases each). CDR1 is SEHNR and CDR2 is FQNEAQ in the germline V gene (reference sequence). The V end lost 2 bases, the J end lost 5 bases, and 13 bases lay between the germline ends. This CDR3 region has 15 residues. The CDR3 coding sequence is TGTGCCAGCAGCTTATGGGACCCCGGGGACAATGAGCAGTTCTTC. Amino acid sequence: CASSLWDPGDNEQFF.

This clonotype was recorded at least ten times. The chain uses TRBV12-3 or TRBV12-4 and TRBJ2-2; D unresolved. This CDR3 is 14 amino acids long. V lost 5 bases and J 0 bases, leaving 7 bases between the germline ends. The CDR3 loop reads CASSLRANTGELFF. DNA for the CDR3: TGTGCCAGCAGTCTTAGGGCGAACACCGGGGAGCTGTTTTTT.

This clonotype came up a few times. This chain links TRBV30 with TRBJ1-1; D ambiguous. The germline V gene encodes CDR1 GTSNPN and CDR2 SVGIG (reference sequence). V shed 2 bases and J shed 9 bases, with 10 bases lying between them. The CDR3 spans 11 residues. CDR3 sequence (DNA): TGTGCCTGGAGTTCGACCGAGCAAGCTTTCTTT. Amino acids: CAWSSTEQAFF. Together with reference TRBV30 and TRBJ1-1, the CDR3 gives the full variable domain: SQTIHQWPATLVQPVGSPLSLECTVEGTSNPNLYWYRQAAGRGLQLLFYSVGIGQISSEVPQNLSASRPQDRQFILSSKKLLLSDSGFYLCAWSSTEQAFFGQGTRLTVV.

This clonotype was counted many times. The CDR3 sequence: CASRLSGNNEQFF. The CDR3 nucleotides are TGTGCCAGCAGACTCTCGGGGAACAATGAGCAGTTCTTC. The chain couples TRBV7-2 to TRBJ2-1; TRBD2 might be the D (5 bases). The CDR3 covers 13 residues. Germline V gives CDR1 SGHTA, CDR2 FQGNSA. Trimming took off 6 bases at V and 5 bases at J, with 11 bases between the two ends.

This clonotype has ten or more counts. The chain recombines TRBV13 with TRBJ1-2; D remains unclear. Germline V gene sequence: CDR1 PRHDT, CDR2 FYEKMQ (reference sequence). V lost 8 bases and J lost 5, with 9 bases in between. CDR3 length: 11 amino acids. DNA for the CDR3: TGTGCCAGCTCCGAATCTTATGGCTACACCTTC. Its protein is CASSESYGYTF.

This clonotype has a count of ten or more. The rearrangement links TRBV14 to TRBJ2-1; possibly TRBD1 for D (6 bases). Trimming took off 0 bases at V and 8 bases at J, with 14 bases between the two ends. The CDR3 has 15 amino acids. Germline CDR1 is SGHDN and CDR2 is FVKESK. The CDR3 DNA reads TGTGCCAGCAGCCAAGATCTAACAGGGCGGGATGAGCAGTTCTTC. Translation: CASSQDLTGRDEQFF. Using reference TRBV14 and TRBJ2-1 for the parts outside the CDR3, the full variable domain is EAGVTQFPSHSVIEKGQTVTLRCDPISGHDNLYWYRRVMGKEIKFLLHFVKESKQDESGMPNNRFLAERTGGTYSTLKVQPAELEDSGVYFCASSQDLTGRDEQFFGPGTRLTVL.

This clonotype appeared many times. V is TRBV2 and J is TRBJ1-2; 8 bases agree with TRBD1. CDR1 and CDR2 (germline): SNHLY, FYNNEI. The V segment lost 7 bases and the J segment 8 bases; nucleotides outside the gene matches: 6. This CDR3 comprises 12 residues. The CDR3 DNA reads TGTGCCAGCACAGACAGGGGAAGGGGCTACACCTTC. The encoded protein is CASTDRGRGYTF.

Ten or more counts support this clonotype. The CDR3 nucleotides are TGTGCCAGCAGCTTCGTTCCGGGAGGGGGCGGGACTGAAGCTTTCTTT. This encodes CASSFVPGGGGTEAFF. The rearrangement joins TRBV7-2 to TRBJ1-1; 7 bases map to TRBD1. Germline V gene lookup returns CDR1 SGHTA and CDR2 FQGNSA. The V segment lost 3 bases and the J segment 5 bases; nucleotides outside the gene matches: 12. CDR3 size: 16 residues.

The DNA for the CDR3 is TGTGCCAGCAGTCGACTAAATTTACACAATGAGCAGTTCTTC. Translated: CASSRLNLHNEQFF. The rearrangement links TRBV6-1 to TRBJ2-1; a possible D gene is TRBD2 (5 bases). Germline V gene lookup returns CDR1 MNHNS and CDR2 SASEGT. The CDR3 has 14 residues. V lost 5 bases and J 5 bases, leaving 13 bases between the germline ends.

This clonotype was seen at least ten times. The rearrangement uses TRBV5-1 and TRBJ2-7; D not certain. Deletions cut 0 bases from V and 1 base from J, with 14 bases between. CDR1 is SGHRS and CDR2 is YFSETQ in the germline V gene. CDR3 length: 16 amino acids. CDR3 DNA: TGCGCCAGCAGCTTGGCCCGCGGCACGAGATCCTACGAGCAGTACTTC. Protein sequence: CASSLARGTRSYEQYF.

This clonotype was detected many times. The chain uses TRBV5-1 and TRBJ2-2; 7 nucleotides align to TRBD1. CDR1 and CDR2 from the germline V gene are SGHRS and YFSETQ. Losses at the gene ends were 4 bases for V and 6 bases for J; bases not matched to a gene: 9. CDR3 length equals 15 residues. CDR3 protein: CASSAQGIGAGELFF. DNA for the CDR3: TGCGCCAGCAGCGCACAGGGGATCGGCGCCGGGGAGCTGTTTTTT.

The chain's CDR3 is CSANRAASRGGTDTQYF. In DNA form, the CDR3 reads TGCAGTGCTAATAGAGCGGCCTCCCGGGGGGGCACAGATACGCAGTATTTT. V usage is TRBV20-1 and J usage is TRBJ2-3; 7 positions match TRBD2. V was clipped by 4 bases and J by 1 base; unmatched bases: 14. Germline loops: CDR1 DFQATT, CDR2 SNEGSKA (reference sequence). The CDR3 sequence is 17 residues long.

In its sample, this clonotype was seen many times. The genes are TRBV5-1 and TRBJ1-4; no reliable D call. V lost 0 bases and J lost 0, with 3 bases in between. Germline values: CDR1 SGHRS, CDR2 YFSETQ. The CDR3 spans 14 residues. CDR3 in DNA: TGCGCCAGCAGCTTGGACGCAACTAATGAAAAACTGTTTTTT. Its protein product is CASSLDATNEKLFF.

This clonotype showed up many times. This chain links TRBV28 with TRBJ2-6, with D perhaps matching TRBD1 or TRBD2 (5 bases each). The CDR3 is made up of 14 amino acids. V lost 6 bases and J lost 2, with 8 bases in between. Per germline, CDR1 MDHEN and CDR2 SYDVKM. The CDR3 loop is CASSEGTGANVLTF. CDR3 coding DNA: TGTGCCAGCAGCGAGGGGACTGGGGCCAACGTCCTGACTTTC. Combining the CDR3 with reference TRBV28 and TRBJ2-6 gives the whole variable domain DVKVTQSSRYLVKRTGEKVFLECVQDMDHENMFWYRQDPGLGLRLIYFSYDVKMKEKGDIPEGYSVSREKKERFSLILESASTNQTSMYLCASSEGTGANVLTFGAGSRLTVL.

This clonotype was seen ten or more times. The chain couples TRBV20-1 to TRBJ1-6; D ambiguous. CDR1 DFQATT and CDR2 SNEGSKA come from the germline V gene (reference sequence). V was trimmed by 6 bases and J by 9 bases, leaving 18 bases between them. CDR3 size: 14 residues. The CDR3 nucleotides read TGCAGTGCCCAAGTGAATAGTGGTGGTTCACCCCTCCACTTT. Translated: CSAQVNSGGSPLHF.

This clonotype was seen ten or more times. V usage is TRBV30 and J usage is TRBJ1-5; D is uncertain. The germline V gene has CDR1 GTSNPN and CDR2 SVGIG (reference sequence). V dropped 2 bases and J dropped 6 bases, with 11 bases sitting between them. This CDR3 region has 13 residues. The CDR3: CAWSPGMGQPQHF. In DNA form, the CDR3 reads TGTGCCTGGAGTCCCGGGATGGGTCAGCCCCAGCATTTT.

This clonotype was found many times. The gene calls are TRBV5-1 and TRBJ2-7, with D possibly being TRBD1 or TRBD2 (5 bases each). The V gene lost 1 base and the J gene lost 1 base, with 9 bases spanning the gap. Germline V gene sequence: CDR1 SGHRS, CDR2 YFSETQ. The CDR3 is 14 amino acids. In nucleotides, the CDR3 is TGCGCCAGCAGCTTGAGAGGGGATTCCTACGAGCAGTACTTC. Translating gives CASSLRGDSYEQYF.

This clonotype appeared a single time. This could be a read error, since a much larger clone is one nucleotide away. V usage is TRBV20-1 and J usage is TRBJ1-2; no definite D call. Trimming stripped 6 bases from V and 4 bases from J, with 12 bases between. Looked up from germline, CDR1 is DFQATT and CDR2 is SNEGSKA (reference sequence). The CDR3 is 12 amino acids. The CDR3 DNA sequence: TGCAGTGCCAGTTCTGGATCCTATGGCTACACCTTC. It codes for CSASSGSYGYTF.

This clonotype was counted ten times or more. This chain joins TRBV2 and TRBJ2-7; 9 positions agree with TRBD2. The length of the CDR3 is 16 residues. In germline, CDR1 is SNHLY, CDR2 FYNNEI. The V gene end was trimmed by 2 bases and the J gene end by 2 bases; junction bases not matched to a gene: 7. Here the CDR3 reads CASSELAGSLAYEQYF. The CDR3 bases are TGTGCCAGCAGTGAACTAGCGGGGAGCTTGGCCTACGAGCAGTACTTC.

This clonotype was found many times. The chain combines TRBV7-9 with TRBJ2-7; D possibly corresponds to TRBD2 (7 bases). This CDR3 is 13 amino acids long. V was clipped by 6 bases and J by 2 bases, with 11 bases between them. CDR1 is SEHNR, CDR2 FQNEAQ, per germline (reference sequence). The CDR3 DNA reads as TGTGCCAGCAGTGAGGGGGGGCCCTACGAGCAGTACTTC. It specifies CASSEGGPYEQYF.

At least ten counts were recorded for this clonotype. This chain connects TRBV5-1 to TRBJ2-2; 9 bases agree with TRBD1. The CDR3 covers 15 residues. J lost 6 bases, V lost 2 bases, and 5 bases had no gene match. CDR1 is SGHRS and CDR2 is YFSETQ in the germline V gene. The CDR3: CASSFVTGGPGELFF. CDR3 nucleotide sequence: TGCGCCAGCAGCTTCGTGACAGGGGGTCCCGGGGAGCTGTTTTTT.

In its sample, this clonotype was seen many times. The rearrangement joins TRBV10-2 to TRBJ1-2; TRBD1 agrees at 8 bases. The V gene's germline CDR1 is WSHSY and CDR2 SAAADI. The CDR3 sequence is 14 residues long. J was trimmed by 4 bases and V by 5 bases; bases with no gene match: 6. This chain's CDR3 is CASSRDRTGYGYTF. Here the CDR3 DNA reads TGCGCCAGCAGTAGGGACAGGACGGGCTATGGCTACACCTTC.

The sample holds many counts of this clonotype. The chain joins TRBV6-1 to TRBJ1-4; 7 bases align to TRBD1. The CDR3 runs 16 residues. Per the germline V gene, CDR1 is MNHNS and CDR2 is SASEGT. Losses at the gene ends were 6 bases for V and 5 bases for J; bases not matched to a gene: 12. CDR3 region: CASSRTGASANEKLFF. The CDR3 DNA is TGTGCCAGCAGCAGAACAGGGGCGAGCGCAAATGAAAAACTGTTTTTT.

Many counts were recorded for this clonotype. CDR3 DNA: TGTGCCAGCAGCCACGGAGGACAGGGTCGGTACAATGAGCAGTTCTTC. Its translation is CASSHGGQGRYNEQFF. The J gene is TRBJ2-1, the V gene TRBV7-9, with TRBD1 matching 8 bases. There are 16 residues in the CDR3. V gave up 5 bases and J gave up 4 bases; unmatched junction bases: 10. Germline V gives CDR1 SEHNR, CDR2 FQNEAQ (reference sequence).